Given below is one T cell receptor (beta chain) in context. Its antigen remains unidentified. The data are from a study of shared clonotypes between healthy human individuals. This was a deep-level run. TCRdb's table, derived via immunoSEQ multiplex PCR, lists solely in-frame clones and lacks some. In the table there are around 550,000 clones, almost 97% of which are singletons. Findings and caveats of the study: Generation probability values for non-shared clonotypes were lower than those for clonotypes shared by all four donors. Clonotype sharing among donors was thought likely to change with sequencing depth. In general, naive subsets displayed greater estimated richness than memory subsets did.

Input material: naive CD4+ T cells sorted from blood. Subset reported: CD45RA+ positively selected. This receptor was taken from a woman under 40 in good health.

CDR3: CASSLARDRAPGELFF. The CDR3 DNA is TGCGCCAGCAGCTTGGCACGGGACAGGGCCCCCGGGGAGCTGTTTTTT. V is TRBV5-1 and J is TRBJ2-2, with 9 bases that match TRBD1. CDR1 and CDR2 (germline): SGHRS, YFSETQ. CDR3 length: 16 residues. Trimming took 0 bases from V and 6 from J; bases not matched to a gene: 6. Variable domain in full (rest from reference TRBV5-1 and TRBJ2-2): KAGVTQTPRYLIKTRGQQVTLSCSPISGHRSVSWYQQTPGQGLQFLFEYFSETQRNKGNFPGRFSGRQFSNSRSEMNVSTLELGDSALYLCASSLARDRAPGELFFGEGSRLTVL.